Below, 31 T cell receptor beta chains from the same sample are listed, as sequenced in a study of molecular identifiers for immune sequencing clone quantification. One entry per CDR3 protein results from TCRdb running MiXCR on the PCR reads. The sample includes around 480,000 distinct CDR3 sequences, 25% of them seen just once. Sequencing was done on a sample of naive CD8+ T cells from blood, with Jurkat cell RNA spiked in. Subset indicated: FACS-sorted CD8+CD4-CCR7+CD45RA+ naive T cells. These receptors were obtained from a human donor in good health. Some libraries in this study had Jurkat cell RNA spiked in.

In its sample, this clonotype was seen many times. The chain couples TRBV7-9 to TRBJ1-5, with D perhaps TRBD1 (6 bases). Germline loops: CDR1 SEHNR, CDR2 FQNEAQ (reference sequence). The V end lost 1 base, the J end lost 3 bases, and 16 bases lay between the germline ends. The CDR3 is 17 amino acids. The CDR3 nucleotides read TGTGCCAGCAGCTTAGTGGGGGCAGGGGTTGTCAATCAGCCCCAGCATTTT. Protein: CASSLVGAGVVNQPQHF.

This clonotype appeared a few times. V and J are TRBV29-1 and TRBJ2-1; D is undetermined. V was shortened by 1 base and J by 7 bases, with 14 bases between the two germline ends. Germline V CDR1 and CDR2: SQVTM, ANQGSEA. The CDR3 covers 14 residues. The DNA for the CDR3 is TGCAGCGTTGAAGGGCTCGCTACAGAAAATGAGCAGTTCTTC. Translated: CSVEGLATENEQFF.

On this clonotype itself: A much larger clone lies a single base off, so this may be a read error. The chain is built from TRBV2 and TRBJ2-3, with unresolved D. Germline loops: CDR1 SNHLY, CDR2 FYNNEI. V was clipped by 11 bases and J by 4 bases, with 16 bases between them. This CDR3 is built from 13 residues. This CDR3 is CAGIGRKADTQYF. CDR3 sequence (DNA): TGTGCCGGCATTGGTCGTAAAGCAGATACGCAGTATTTT.

The chain uses TRBV7-2 and TRBJ2-3; D perhaps matches TRBD2 (6 bases). CDR1 is SGHTA and CDR2 is FQGNSA in the germline V gene. Between the trimmed V and J ends, which lost 5 bases and 7 bases, there was a span of 25 bases. The CDR3 is 17 residues long. CDR3 loop: CASSQNPGTPIVYTQYF. CDR3 in DNA: TGTGCCAGCAGCCAAAACCCCGGGACTCCTATTGTTTATACGCAGTATTTT.

On this clonotype: A much larger clone differs from this one at a single base, so this may be a read error. This chain uses TRBV5-6 with TRBJ1-1; D remains unclear. The V end lost 2 bases, the J end lost 4 bases, and 9 bases lay between the germline ends. The CDR3 runs 13 residues. CDR1 is SGHDT and CDR2 is YYEEEE in the germline V gene. The chain's CDR3 is CASSFQRTTEAFF. CDR3 nucleotide sequence: TGTGCCAGCAGCTTCCAACGGACCACTGAAGCTTTCTTT.

The sample holds a few counts of this clonotype. One end of the junction varies from germline; a read error may be responsible. The CDR3 here is CASSFPGGLETQNF. CDR3 sequence (DNA): TGTGCCAGCAGCTTCCCAGGGGGCCTAGAGACCCAGAACTTC. The chain employs TRBV7-2 and TRBJ2-5; the match to TRBD1 covers 8 bases. Germline loops: CDR1 SGHTA, CDR2 FQGNSA. The CDR3 has 14 amino acids.

This chain joins TRBV5-5 and TRBJ2-7; D not resolved. Per germline, CDR1 SGHKS and CDR2 YYEKEE (reference sequence). The ends were cut back, 2 bases at V and 3 bases at J, with 12 bases in the middle. There are 14 residues in the CDR3. In DNA form, the CDR3 reads TGTGCCAGCAGCTTAGATTTACAGAGCTACGAGCAGTACTTC. It encodes CASSLDLQSYEQYF. Full variable domain (missing parts from reference TRBV5-5 and TRBJ2-7): DAGVTQSPTHLIKTRGQQVTLRCSPISGHKSVSWYQQVLGQGPQFIFQYYEKEERGRGNFPDRFSARQFPNYSSELNVNALLLGDSALYLCASSLDLQSYEQYFGPGTRLTVT.

This clonotype was observed a few times. The chain uses TRBV25-1 and TRBJ1-1; D remains ambiguous. Trimming stripped 3 bases from V and 7 bases from J, with 9 bases between. The CDR3 consists of 12 residues. Germline CDR1 and CDR2: MGHDK and SYGVNS. CDR3 loop: CASSDLTFEAFF. The CDR3 DNA reads as TGTGCCAGCAGTGATCTGACATTTGAAGCTTTCTTT. Combining the CDR3 with reference TRBV25-1 and TRBJ1-1 gives the whole variable domain EADIYQTPRYLVIGTGKKITLECSQTMGHDKMYWYQQDPGMELHLIHYSYGVNSTEKGDLSSESTVSRIRTEHFPLTLESARPSHTSQYLCASSDLTFEAFFGQGTRLTVV.

The sample holds many counts of this clonotype. CDR3 protein: CASSLSGENIQYF. CDR3 in DNA: TGTGCCAGCAGCTTATCCGGAGAAAACATTCAGTACTTC. The chain combines TRBV5-4 with TRBJ2-4, with D unresolved. Deletions cut 2 bases from V and 5 bases from J, with 8 bases between. The CDR3 sequence is 13 residues long. Germline CDR1 and CDR2: SGHNT and YYREEE (reference sequence).

This clonotype was seen more than once but under ten times. The rearrangement uses TRBV27 and TRBJ2-3, with D perhaps assigned TRBD1 or TRBD2 (5 bases each). The CDR3 sequence is 15 residues long. Germline V CDR1 and CDR2: MNHEY, SMNVEV (reference sequence). V lost 4 bases and J lost 6, with 17 bases in between. Here the CDR3 reads CASSSGTDSRDTQYF. The DNA for the CDR3 is TGTGCCAGCAGTTCCGGGACCGACTCAAGGGATACGCAGTATTTT.

A remark on this clonotype: Given a much more abundant clone one base away, this may be a read error. The chain joins TRBV30 to TRBJ1-1, with D uncertain. Germline lookup yields CDR1 GTSNPN and CDR2 SVGIG (reference sequence). The CDR3 is made up of 13 amino acids. CDR3 protein: CAWDSIKNTEASF. The CDR3 nucleotides are TGTGCCTGGGACTCGATTAAGAACACTGAAGCTTCCTTT.

This clonotype was counted only a few times. The J gene is TRBJ2-7, the V gene TRBV9; D not certain. Trimming cost V 4 bases and J 2 bases, with 13 bases left between them. CDR3 length: 14 amino acids. Germline loops: CDR1 SGDLS, CDR2 YYNGEE. CDR3 coding DNA: TGTGCCAGCAGCTCCACCCCGTACACCTACGAGCAGTACTTC. Residues: CASSSTPYTYEQYF.

This clonotype was found a few times. The chain is built from TRBV19 and TRBJ2-7, with 9 nucleotides matching TRBD2. The V gene's germline CDR1 is LNHDA and CDR2 SQIVND (reference sequence). The CDR3 extends over 13 amino acids. V was pared by 3 bases and J by 6 bases, with 3 bases of the junction left unmatched. The CDR3: CASSISGSSEQYF. The CDR3 coding sequence is TGTGCCAGTAGTATTAGCGGGAGTAGCGAGCAGTACTTC.

Many counts were recorded for this clonotype. The J gene is TRBJ1-1, the V gene TRBV7-8; D call uncertain. Germline CDR1 and CDR2: SGHVS and FQNEAQ. The CDR3 runs to 13 residues. The V end lost 1 base, the J end lost 0 bases, and 3 bases lay between the germline ends. Here the CDR3 reads CASSLVLNTEAFF. The CDR3 nucleotides read TGTGCCAGCAGCTTAGTGTTGAACACTGAAGCTTTCTTT.

This chain links TRBV27 with TRBJ1-2, with D perhaps TRBD1 (6 bases). The CDR3 consists of 15 residues. Trimming took off 3 bases at V and 4 bases at J, with 15 bases between the two ends. CDR1 and CDR2 (germline): MNHEY, SMNVEV (reference sequence). In DNA form, the CDR3 reads TGTGCCAGCAGTTTCGTGACAGGTACAAGCTATGGCTACACCTTC. It yields the protein CASSFVTGTSYGYTF.

V and J are TRBV30 and TRBJ2-3; TRBD1 aligns across 10 bases. Germline assignment: CDR1 GTSNPN and CDR2 SVGIG (reference sequence). CDR3 length: 14 residues. With V trimmed by 5 bases and J by 1 base, 3 bases remained unmatched. In DNA, the CDR3 is TGTGCCTGGGCCGGGACAGGGGGCACAGATACGCAGTATTTT. Its translation: CAWAGTGGTDTQYF.

A remark on this clonotype: Lacking the conserved final phenylalanine or tryptophan, this CDR3 likely reflects a read error. This rearrangement joins TRBV12-5 to TRBJ2-1; tentative D call: TRBD1 (6 bases). Germline V gene lookup returns CDR1 LGHNT and CDR2 FRNRAP. V was clipped by 2 bases and J by 7 bases, with 6 bases between them. The CDR3 has 12 residues. CDR3 bases: TGTGCTAGTGGTTTGAGGGGGAATGAGCAGTTCATC. This sequence encodes CASGLRGNEQFI.

V is TRBV12-3 or TRBV12-4 and J is TRBJ2-5; D may be TRBD1 or TRBD2 (5 bases each). CDR3 size: 13 residues. Trimming stripped 5 bases from V and 5 bases from J, with 12 bases between. CDR3 amino acids: CASSLGVVETQYF. In DNA form, the CDR3 reads TGTGCCAGCAGTCTGGGGGTTGTCGAGACCCAGTACTTC.

The chain has TRBV28 and TRBJ1-1; D gene uncertain. The CDR3 extends over 13 amino acids. The V end lost 2 bases, the J end lost 7 bases, and 11 bases lay between the germline ends. The germline gives CDR1 MDHEN, CDR2 SYDVKM. The chain's CDR3 is CASSLRTGVEAFF. For the CDR3, the DNA is TGTGCCAGCAGTTTACGAACCGGGGTTGAAGCTTTCTTT.

This clonotype was seen repeatedly, ten times or more. The chain uses TRBV7-9 and TRBJ2-3, with TRBD1 as a possible D gene (5 bases). The CDR3 covers 17 residues. The V end lost 3 bases, the J end lost 1 base, and 17 bases lay between the germline ends. Germline assignment: CDR1 SEHNR and CDR2 FQNEAQ (reference sequence). CDR3 coding DNA: TGTGCCAGCAGCTTGCCAAGGGGCCGAGACGGCACAGATACGCAGTATTTT. It specifies CASSLPRGRDGTDTQYF.

This clonotype was found a few times. The rearrangement links TRBV6-2 or TRBV6-3 to TRBJ1-5; D is possibly TRBD1 (5 bases). There are 15 residues in the CDR3. Between the trimmed V and J ends, which lost 4 bases and 4 bases, there was a span of 14 bases. Germline CDR1 MNHEY, CDR2 SVGEGT. CDR3 sequence (DNA): TGTGCCAGCAGTTCCCAAGGGGTTAAGAATCAGCCCCAGCATTTT. It specifies CASSSQGVKNQPQHF.

This chain links TRBV11-1 with TRBJ1-4; D possibly corresponds to TRBD1 (6 bases). The ends were cut back, 2 bases at V and 5 bases at J, with 12 bases in the middle. Germline lookup yields CDR1 SGHAT and CDR2 FQDESV (reference sequence). CDR3 length: 15 amino acids. The DNA of the CDR3 is TGTGCCAGCAGCTTACGGCGACAGGAAAATGAAAAACTGTTTTTT. Translated: CASSLRRQENEKLFF.

This clonotype was detected ten times or more. The chain combines TRBV19 with TRBJ2-1; D could derive from TRBD1 or TRBD2 (5 bases each). This CDR3 is 15 amino acids long. CDR1 LNHDA and CDR2 SQIVND come from the germline V gene (reference sequence). Trimming cost V 3 bases and J 7 bases, with 16 bases left between them. The DNA for the CDR3 is TGTGCCAGTAGTATTGGGTCGAGGGGAAGGAATGAGCAGTTCTTC. It codes for CASSIGSRGRNEQFF.

This clonotype showed up many times. The chain couples TRBV4-1 to TRBJ2-7; no reliable D call. Germline-derived CDR1 and CDR2 are MGHRA and YSYEKL. The length of the CDR3 is 15 residues. Trimming cost V 1 base and J 0 bases, with 10 bases left between them. CDR3 bases: TGCGCCAGCAGCCAAGGGACGGCCAGCTCCTACGAGCAGTACTTC. Its protein is CASSQGTASSYEQYF.

With respect to this clonotype: One junction end does not reproduce the germline sequence, and a read error may be involved. The chain recombines TRBV7-8 with TRBJ2-4, with TRBD2 identical over 9 bases. The CDR3 is 17 residues long. Germline V CDR1 and CDR2: SGHVS, FQNEAQ. The CDR3 nucleotides are TGTGCCAGCAGCACACGGGGGACTAGCAGGACCAAAAACCTTCAGTACTTC. Residues: CASSTRGTSRTKNLQYF. Combining the CDR3 with reference TRBV7-8 and TRBJ2-4 gives the whole variable domain GAGVSQSPRYKVAKRGQDVALRCDPISGHVSLFWYQQALGQGPEFLTYFQNEAQLDKSGLPSDRFFAERPEGSVSTLKIQRTQQEDSAVYLCASSTRGTSRTKNLQYFGAGTRLSVL.

Details on this clonotype: Given the absence of the conserved phenylalanine or tryptophan at the CDR3 end, a read error is likely. J is TRBJ2-3 and V is TRBV18, with 7 nucleotides matching TRBD2. Germline loops: CDR1 KGHSH, CDR2 LQKENI. The CDR3 covers 19 residues. Trimming at V came to 3 bases and at J to 0 bases, leaving 15 bases not matched to a gene. CDR3 in DNA: TGTGCCAGCTCACCTACTTTCTTGGAAGCGGGGCCTAGCACAGATACGCAGTATATT. It translates to CASSPTFLEAGPSTDTQYI.

This clonotype was picked up a small number of times. The chain links TRBV30 to TRBJ2-2, with TRBD1 identical over 7 bases. Germline values: CDR1 GTSNPN, CDR2 SVGIG (reference sequence). CDR3 length: 15 residues. The ends lost 3 bases at V and 2 bases at J; junction bases unmatched: 6. For the CDR3, the DNA is TGTGCCTGGAGCACAGGGGTAATAAACACCGGGGAGCTGTTTTTT. This sequence encodes CAWSTGVINTGELFF.

In this sample, this clonotype turned up a few times. V usage is TRBV28 and J usage is TRBJ2-7; D is possibly TRBD1 (5 bases). The CDR3 length is 15 residues. The V gene's germline CDR1 is MDHEN and CDR2 SYDVKM. V lost 0 bases, J lost 1 base, and 10 bases lay in between. The CDR3 spells CASSLWTTGSYEQYF. DNA for the CDR3: TGTGCCAGCAGTTTATGGACCACAGGATCCTACGAGCAGTACTTC.

This clonotype was recorded many times. V and J are TRBV11-2 and TRBJ1-1; D gene unclear. The germline V and J ends were trimmed by 5 bases and 4 bases, with 20 bases remaining between them. In germline, CDR1 is SGHAT, CDR2 FQNNGV. The CDR3 totals 16 residues. CDR3 residues: CASSPAGDRLGTEAFF. The DNA for the CDR3 is TGTGCCAGCAGCCCAGCCGGGGATAGGCTCGGCACTGAAGCTTTCTTT. The variable domain in full, completed from reference TRBV11-2 and TRBJ1-1, reads EAGVAQSPRYKIIEKRQSVAFWCNPISGHATLYWYQQILGQGPKLLIQFQNNGVVDDSQLPKDRFSAERLKGVDSTLKIQPAKLEDSAVYLCASSPAGDRLGTEAFFGQGTRLTVV.

This clonotype was counted a few times. J is TRBJ1-1 and V is TRBV3-1, with D unclear. The V and J ends lost 1 base and 0 bases respectively, with 12 bases between them. There are 16 residues in the CDR3. Germline CDR1 is LGHDT and CDR2 is YNNKEL (reference sequence). The CDR3 loop is CASSQVPMGMNTEAFF. The DNA of the CDR3 is TGTGCCAGCAGCCAAGTCCCAATGGGCATGAACACTGAAGCTTTCTTT.

The chain combines TRBV12-3 or TRBV12-4 with TRBJ1-2; perhaps TRBD1 as D (6 bases). The CDR3 is made up of 14 amino acids. Trimming cost V 3 bases and J 6 bases, with 14 bases left between them. The CDR3 protein is CASSFGWGADGYTF. CDR3 coding DNA: TGTGCCAGCAGTTTCGGTTGGGGGGCGGATGGCTACACCTTC.